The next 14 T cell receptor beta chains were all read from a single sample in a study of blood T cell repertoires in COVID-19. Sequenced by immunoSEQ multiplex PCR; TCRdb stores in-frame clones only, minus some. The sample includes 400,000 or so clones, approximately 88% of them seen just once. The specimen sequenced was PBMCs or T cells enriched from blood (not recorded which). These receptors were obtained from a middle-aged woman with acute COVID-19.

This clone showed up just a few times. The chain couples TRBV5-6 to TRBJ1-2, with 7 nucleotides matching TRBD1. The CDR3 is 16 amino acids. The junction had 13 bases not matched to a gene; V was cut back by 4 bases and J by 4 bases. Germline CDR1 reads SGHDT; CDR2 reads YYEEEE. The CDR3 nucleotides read TGTGCCAGCAGCGCCTTAGGATGGGACAGACCCTATGGCTACACCTTC. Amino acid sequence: CASSALGWDRPYGYTF.

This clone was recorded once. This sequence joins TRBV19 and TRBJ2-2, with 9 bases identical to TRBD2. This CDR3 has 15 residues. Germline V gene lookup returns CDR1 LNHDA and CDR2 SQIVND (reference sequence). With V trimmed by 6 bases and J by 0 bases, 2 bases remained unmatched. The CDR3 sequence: CASRLAGANTGELFF. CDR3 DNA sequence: TGTGCCAGTAGGTTAGCGGGAGCGAACACCGGGGAGCTGTTTTTT.

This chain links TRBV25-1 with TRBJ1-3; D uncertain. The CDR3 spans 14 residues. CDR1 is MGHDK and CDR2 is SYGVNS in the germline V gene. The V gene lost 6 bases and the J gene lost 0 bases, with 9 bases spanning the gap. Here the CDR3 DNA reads TGTGCCAGCAGCACAGCCGGCTCTGGAAACACCATATATTTT. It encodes CASSTAGSGNTIYF.

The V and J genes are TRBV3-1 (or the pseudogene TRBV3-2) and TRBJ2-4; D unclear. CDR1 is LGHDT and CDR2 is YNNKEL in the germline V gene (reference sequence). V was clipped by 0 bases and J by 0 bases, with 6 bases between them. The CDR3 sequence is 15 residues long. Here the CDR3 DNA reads TGTGCCAGCAGCCAAGAGTCTATAGCCAAAAACATTCAGTACTTC. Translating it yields CASSQESIAKNIQYF.

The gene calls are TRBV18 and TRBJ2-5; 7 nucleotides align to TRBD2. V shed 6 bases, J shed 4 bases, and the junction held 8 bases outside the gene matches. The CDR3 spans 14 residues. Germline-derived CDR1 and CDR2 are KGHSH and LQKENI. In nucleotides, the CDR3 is TGTGCCAGCTCCCTTGGACTAGACGGAGAGACCCAGTACTTC. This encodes CASSLGLDGETQYF. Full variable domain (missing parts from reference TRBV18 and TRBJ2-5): NAGVMQNPRHLVRRRGQEARLRCSPMKGHSHVYWYRQLPEEGLKFMVYLQKENIIDESGMPKERFSAEFPKEGPSILRIQQVVRGDSAAYFCASSLGLDGETQYFGPGTRLLVL.

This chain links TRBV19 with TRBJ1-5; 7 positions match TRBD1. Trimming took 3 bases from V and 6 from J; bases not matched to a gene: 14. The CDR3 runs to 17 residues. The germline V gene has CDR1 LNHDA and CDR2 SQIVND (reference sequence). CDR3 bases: TGTGCCAGTAGTATTCGGGACAGCGCCGGAGGGAGTCAGCCCCAGCATTTT. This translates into CASSIRDSAGGSQPQHF.

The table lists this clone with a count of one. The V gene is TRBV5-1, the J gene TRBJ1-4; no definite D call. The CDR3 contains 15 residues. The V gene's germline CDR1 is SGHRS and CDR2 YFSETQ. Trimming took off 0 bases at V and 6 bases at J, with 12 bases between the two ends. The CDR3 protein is CASSLESGSHEKLFF. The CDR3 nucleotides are TGCGCCAGCAGCTTGGAATCGGGGTCGCATGAAAAACTGTTTTTT.

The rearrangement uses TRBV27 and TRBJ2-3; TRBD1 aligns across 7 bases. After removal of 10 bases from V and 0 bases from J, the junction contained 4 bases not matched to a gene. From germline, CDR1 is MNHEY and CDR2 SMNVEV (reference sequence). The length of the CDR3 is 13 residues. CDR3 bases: TGTGCCACCCAGGGGGTAAGCACAGATACGCAGTATTTT. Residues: CATQGVSTDTQYF.

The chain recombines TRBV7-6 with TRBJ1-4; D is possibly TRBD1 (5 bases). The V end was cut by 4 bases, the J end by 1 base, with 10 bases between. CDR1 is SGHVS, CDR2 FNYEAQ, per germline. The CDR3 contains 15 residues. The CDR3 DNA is TGTGCCAGCAGCTCCACGGGGGGAACTAATGAAAAACTGTTTTTT. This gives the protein CASSSTGGTNEKLFF. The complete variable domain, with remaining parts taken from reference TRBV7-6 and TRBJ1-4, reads GAGVSQSPRYKVTKRGQDVALRCDPISGHVSLYWYRQALGQGPEFLTYFNYEAQQDKSGLPNDRFSAERPEGSISTLTIQRTEQRDSAMYRCASSSTGGTNEKLFFGSGTQLSVL.

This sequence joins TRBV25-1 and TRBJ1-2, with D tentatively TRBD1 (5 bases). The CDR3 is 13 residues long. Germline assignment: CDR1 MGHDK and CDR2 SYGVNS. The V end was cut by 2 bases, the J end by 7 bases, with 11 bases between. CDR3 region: CASSENHQGGYTF. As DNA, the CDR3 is TGTGCCAGCAGTGAAAACCATCAGGGTGGCTACACCTTC.

The CDR3 spells CASSSLTGRVTEAFF. In nucleotides, the CDR3 is TGCGCCAGCAGCTCACTAACAGGGCGGGTCACTGAAGCTTTCTTT. The V and J genes are TRBV5-1 and TRBJ1-1, with D perhaps matching TRBD1 (6 bases). CDR1 and CDR2 from the germline V gene are SGHRS and YFSETQ. V was shortened by 3 bases and J by 4 bases, with 16 bases between the two germline ends. CDR3 length: 15 residues.

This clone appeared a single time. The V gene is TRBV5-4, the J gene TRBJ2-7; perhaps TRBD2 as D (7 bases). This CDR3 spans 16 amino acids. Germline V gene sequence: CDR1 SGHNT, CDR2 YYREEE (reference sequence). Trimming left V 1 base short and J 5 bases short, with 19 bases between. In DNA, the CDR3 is TGTGCCAGCAGCTTGTCAGGGAGGGGGGATATCGACGAGCAGTACTTC. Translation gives CASSLSGRGDIDEQYF.

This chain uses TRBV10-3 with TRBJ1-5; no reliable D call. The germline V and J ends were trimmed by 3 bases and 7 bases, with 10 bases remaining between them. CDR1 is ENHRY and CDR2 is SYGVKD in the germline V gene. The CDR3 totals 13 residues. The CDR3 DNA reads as TGTGCCATCAGTGAAGAGGGATGGCAGCCCCAGCATTTT. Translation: CAISEEGWQPQHF.

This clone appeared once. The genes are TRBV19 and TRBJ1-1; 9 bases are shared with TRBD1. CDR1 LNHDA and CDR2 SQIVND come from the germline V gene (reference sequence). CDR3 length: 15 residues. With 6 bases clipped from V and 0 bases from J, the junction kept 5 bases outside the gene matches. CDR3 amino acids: CASRDRGDMNTEAFF. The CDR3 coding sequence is TGTGCCAGTAGGGACAGGGGCGATATGAACACTGAAGCTTTCTTT.